This entry features one TCR beta chain sequence. These data are taken from a study of chemoradiotherapy in HPV16-positive cancers. The V gene's germline CDR1 is LGHNA and CDR2 YSLEER. This CDR3 is 14 amino acids long. The trim removed 5 bases at V and 9 bases at J, leaving 4 bases unmatched. Profiling relied on immunoSEQ multiplex PCR, and the TCRdb table lists in-frame clones only, not all of them. The sample records 3,000 or so clones, approximately 92% being singletons. Here the sequenced sample was tumor tissue, taken from a patient who underwent chemoradiotherapy. The chain has TRBV4-3 and TRBJ1-6; 10 nucleotides align to TRBD1. This TCR derives from a human donor with HPV-associated anogenital cancer. The CDR3, as DNA: TGCGCCAGCAGCTACCGGGACAGGGGTTCACCCCTCCACTTT. Its translation: CASSYRDRGSPLHF.